The TCR beta chain under discussion was sequenced for a study of blood T cell repertoires in COVID-19. Study information: Samples taken during acute and convalescent COVID-19 were collected in the United States, Italy and Spain. Nucleic acid was either cDNA or gDNA, and it came from T cells, B-cell-depleted T cells, or PBMCs.

TCRdb's table, derived via immunoSEQ multiplex PCR, lists solely in-frame clones and lacks some. Of 100,000 to 150,000 clones listed, roughly 72% are singletons. Germline V gene data show CDR1 as MNHNY and CDR2 as SVGAGI (reference sequence). V was pared by 6 bases and J by 1 base, with 9 bases of the junction left unmatched. This CDR3 region has 16 residues. V is TRBV6-6 and J is TRBJ2-1; 7 bases are shared with TRBD2. This receptor was taken from a man aged 60 to 75 with acute or convalescent COVID-19. The specimen sequenced was peripheral blood. CDR3 loop: CASSGRRSMSYNEQFF. The CDR3 nucleotides read TGTGCCAGCAGCGGGAGGAGGTCAATGTCCTACAATGAGCAGTTCTTC.